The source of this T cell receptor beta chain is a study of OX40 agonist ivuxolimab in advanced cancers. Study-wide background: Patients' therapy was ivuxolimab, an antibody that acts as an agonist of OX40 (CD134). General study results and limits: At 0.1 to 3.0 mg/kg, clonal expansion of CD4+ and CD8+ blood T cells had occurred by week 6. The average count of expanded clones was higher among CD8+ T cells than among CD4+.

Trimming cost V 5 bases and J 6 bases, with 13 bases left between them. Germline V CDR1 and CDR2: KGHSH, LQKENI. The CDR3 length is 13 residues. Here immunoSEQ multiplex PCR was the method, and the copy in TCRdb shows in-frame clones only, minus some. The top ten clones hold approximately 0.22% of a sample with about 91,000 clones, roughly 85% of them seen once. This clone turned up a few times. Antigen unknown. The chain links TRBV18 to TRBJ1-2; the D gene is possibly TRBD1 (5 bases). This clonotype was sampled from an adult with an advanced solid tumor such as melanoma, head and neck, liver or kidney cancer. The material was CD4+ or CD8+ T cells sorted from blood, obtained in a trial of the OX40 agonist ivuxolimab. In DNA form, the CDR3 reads TGTGCCAGCTCAGGCAGGGTGGAAGATGGCTACACCTTC. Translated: CASSGRVEDGYTF. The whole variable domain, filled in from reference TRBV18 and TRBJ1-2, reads NAGVMQNPRHLVRRRGQEARLRCSPMKGHSHVYWYRQLPEEGLKFMVYLQKENIIDESGMPKERFSAEFPKEGPSILRIQQVVRGDSAAYFCASSGRVEDGYTFGSGTRLTVV.